This T cell receptor beta chain derives from a study of shared clonotypes between healthy human individuals. V lost 1 base, J lost 5 bases, and 9 bases stayed unmatched. The CDR3 runs to 15 residues. The germline V gene encodes CDR1 SGHRS and CDR2 YFSETQ. Clones were sequenced by immunoSEQ multiplex PCR, and TCRdb holds only the in-frame ones, with some missing. Seen here are a few million clones, 90% to 95% observed once, and the top ten hold more than 0.12%. The sequenced sample consisted of naive CD4+ T cells sorted from blood. The subset denotes: CD45RA+ positively selected. The TCR originated in a man younger than 35 in good health. J is TRBJ2-7 and V is TRBV5-1, with 7 bases fitting TRBD2. For the CDR3, the DNA is TGCGCCAGCAGCTTGTCAGGGAGGGACGACAACGAGCAGTACTTC. It codes for CASSLSGRDDNEQYF.